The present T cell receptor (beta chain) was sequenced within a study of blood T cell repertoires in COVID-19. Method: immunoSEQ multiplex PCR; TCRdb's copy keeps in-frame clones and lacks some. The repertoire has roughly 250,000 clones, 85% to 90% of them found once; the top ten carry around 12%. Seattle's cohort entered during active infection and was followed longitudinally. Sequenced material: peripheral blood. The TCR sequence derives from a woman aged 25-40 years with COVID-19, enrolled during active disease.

CDR3: CASSPTGTGAYNEQFF. As DNA, the CDR3 is TGCGCCAGCAGCCCAACGGGGACAGGAGCCTACAATGAGCAGTTCTTC. The chain employs TRBV5-1 and TRBJ2-1; 8 nucleotides line up with TRBD1. The junction had 8 bases not matched to a gene; V was cut back by 4 bases and J by 2 bases. The CDR3 sequence is 16 residues long. CDR1 is SGHRS and CDR2 is YFSETQ in the germline V gene. Complete variable domain (other parts from reference TRBV5-1 and TRBJ2-1): KAGVTQTPRYLIKTRGQQVTLSCSPISGHRSVSWYQQTPGQGLQFLFEYFSETQRNKGNFPGRFSGRQFSNSRSEMNVSTLELGDSALYLCASSPTGTGAYNEQFFGPGTRLTVL.